This T cell receptor beta chain was identified during a study of cytomegalovirus exposure and HLA in healthy donors. Study conclusions and caveats: Whilst most TCR sequences proved rare, a subset of public TCRs occurred across many donors.

The V and J ends lost 2 bases and 4 bases respectively, with 14 bases between them. This CDR3 is 15 amino acids long. The germline V gene encodes CDR1 ENHRY and CDR2 SYGVKD. In the case of this clone: The antigen remains undetermined.

Clones were sequenced by immunoSEQ multiplex PCR, and TCRdb holds only the in-frame ones, with some missing. The sample has about 220,000 clones, approximately 83% seen once. This chain connects TRBV10-3 to TRBJ1-2, with D possibly matching TRBD1 (6 bases). The TCR comes from a woman aged 25 to 39 in good health and CMV-seropositive. Sequenced: PBMCs. The CDR3 reads CAISEPGQFGYGYTF. Written as DNA, the CDR3 is TGTGCCATCAGTGAGCCCGGACAGTTCGGCTATGGCTACACCTTC.